This T cell receptor beta chain was observed in a study of early T cells in non-severe SARS-CoV-2 infection. As for the study in general: Chains were not paired, and sequencing was done on bulk RNA from unsorted whole blood.

There are 15 residues in the CDR3. V lost 2 bases to trimming and J lost 6 bases, with 13 bases between them. Germline CDR1 reads ENHRY; CDR2 reads SYGVKD. cDNA molecules, individually, were tagged with unique molecular identifiers. TCRdb fed the 5' RACE reads into MiXCR, producing one record per CDR3 protein. This sample carries around 65,000 distinct CDR3 sequences, roughly 12% of them seen once, and the ten largest clones take approximately 1.3%. This clonotype was found a few times. What it binds is unknown. Study-wide points: Reliance on VDJdb matching favored anti-spike CD8 responses; private and CD4 specificities were missed.

V and J are TRBV10-3 and TRBJ2-2, with no clear D. The sequencing used whole blood, collected at baseline. The receptor was derived from an adult who was a healthcare worker with PCR-confirmed SARS-CoV-2 infection or an uninfected control (not recorded which). The CDR3 loop reads CAISEDVVLAGELFF. CDR3 nucleotides: TGTGCCATCAGTGAGGATGTGGTTTTGGCCGGGGAGCTGTTTTTT.